This T cell receptor delta chain was recovered during a study of γδ T cells in repeated Plasmodium falciparum infection (dated by TCRdb to about 2021). With regard to the full study: The natural-infection arm enrolled Malian children exposed to intense seasonal malaria transmission and compared the Malian children with Australian children matched for age and gender. Samples were collected from controlled-infection subjects at baseline, immediately before selected infections, and 21 days after each infection. In the study, the shaping of the human gammadelta T cell repertoire by repeated Plasmodium falciparum infection was examined using natural infection in Mali and controlled human malaria infection. About five malaria-naive U.S. adults underwent four controlled human malaria infections by bites from P. falciparum NF54-infected Anopheles stephensi mosquitoes over about 640 days. Malian gammadelta TCR repertoires were analysed cross-sectionally during no-transmission periods and were analysed longitudinally across acute febrile malaria episodes.

For bulk TCR repertoire analysis, Vgamma9/Vdelta2+ and Vdelta2-negative gammadelta T cell populations were isolated by flow sorting from peripheral blood mononuclear cells. The junction carries 25 bases between V and J, which are trimmed by 2 bases and 0 bases respectively. In the germline V gene, CDR1 corresponds to TSWWSYY and CDR2 to QGS. Taken from cysteine to phenylalanine, the CDR3 has 20 residues. Here the CDR3 DNA is all that survives: 60 bases in frame from base 1. This clone showed up many times. The specificity of this receptor is unknown. The protein in TCRdb stems from a much larger clone and differs at residue 12 from this DNA's translation, likely a read error; here the protein is translated from the DNA. The method was multiplex PCR. The reads were generated on an Illumina MiSeq. From each sorted gammadelta T cell sample, both TCR gamma (TRG) and TCR delta (TRD) chains were sequenced. Under the source paper's analysis protocol: Repertoire analyses included clonotype tree plots, accumulated frequency of the top 20 clonotypes, diversity index (DI) and D75 metrics. The public reads were reprocessed by TCRdb using CATT, and rows of matching DNA were later combined. The V and J calls and clone size are TCRdb's, not the authors'. The sample table contains roughly 48,000 delta-chain clones; only one count was recorded for over 1.5% of them. The ten largest clones add up to over 6.5% of the sample.

Overall results and qualifications from the work: Generalizability was limited because the Malian cohort was drawn from a small rural village of predominantly one ethnic group. Compared with Australian children, Malian children appeared to have Vdelta2-negative gammadelta TCR repertoires that were more clonally expanded, less diverse and less shared. In Vdelta2-negative, largely Vdelta1+, gammadelta TCR repertoires, repeated controlled infections appeared to drive waves of new clonotype selection. Because the controlled-infection cohort was small, analysis of inter-individual variability in gammadelta T cell responses was limited. Vgamma9/Vdelta2+ TCR repertoires kept a highly stable polyclonal repertoire across time and infection, and many TCRgamma sequences overlapped between individuals.

This receptor was obtained from a pool of human donors (malaria-infected and uninfected, not separated). Sample: gamma-delta T cells from blood. The rearranged chain carries TRDV1 and TRDJ1; the best D guess is TRDD1, with 5 bases matching. The DNA sequence is given as TGTGCTCTTGGGGAATCGAAATCCCGCTCGCCTGTGGAGTACACCGATAAACTCATCTTT. Translated, this is CALGESKSRSPVEYTDKLIF.